This T cell receptor beta chain was profiled in a study of shared clonotypes between healthy human individuals. Study background: Donor ages ranged 18 to 49 years: a couple of women, a few men. Study-wide results and limits: Non-shared clonotypes showed lower generation probabilities than clonotypes common to all four donors. Only a few donors were included, so the genetic and exposure-history diversity represented was limited.

The CDR3 length is 15 residues. The V gene's germline CDR1 is MNHEY and CDR2 SMNVEV (reference sequence). The V end lost 3 bases, the J end lost 4 bases, and 10 bases lay between the germline ends. Some clones are missing from TCRdb's copy, which holds only in-frame ones; the method was immunoSEQ multiplex PCR. Of 600,000 to 750,000 clones in the sample, approximately 75% were seen once. With respect to this clone: The antigen is not known.

Sequencing used memory CD4+ T cells sorted from blood. Subset of the sample: CD45RA-negative fraction. The chain combines TRBV27 with TRBJ2-6; either TRBD1 or TRBD2 may supply D (5 bases each). The TCR comes from a young woman in good health. The DNA for the CDR3 is TGTGCCAGCAGTTTTAGCCGGGACGGGGCCAACGTCCTGACTTTC. Its translation: CASSFSRDGANVLTF.